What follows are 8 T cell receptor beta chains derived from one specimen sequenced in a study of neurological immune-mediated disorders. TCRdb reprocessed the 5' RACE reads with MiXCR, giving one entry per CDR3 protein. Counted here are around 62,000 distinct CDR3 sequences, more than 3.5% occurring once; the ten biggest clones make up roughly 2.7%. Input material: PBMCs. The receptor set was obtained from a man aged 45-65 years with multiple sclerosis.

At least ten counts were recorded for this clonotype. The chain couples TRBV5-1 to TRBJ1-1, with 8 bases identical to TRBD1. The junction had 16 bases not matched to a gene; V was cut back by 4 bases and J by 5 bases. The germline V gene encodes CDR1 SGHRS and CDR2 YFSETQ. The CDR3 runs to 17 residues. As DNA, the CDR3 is TGCGCCAGCAGCCGTCGCAGGGACAGGTTGGGGGTAACTGAAGCTTTCTTT. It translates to CASSRRRDRLGVTEAFF.

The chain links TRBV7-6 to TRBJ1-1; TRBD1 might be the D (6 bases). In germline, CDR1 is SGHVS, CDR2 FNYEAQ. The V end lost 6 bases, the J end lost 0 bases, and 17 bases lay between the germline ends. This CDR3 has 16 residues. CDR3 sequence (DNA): TGTGCCAGCAGGAAAGAGGGTGGACAGATGAACACTGAAGCTTTCTTT. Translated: CASRKEGGQMNTEAFF. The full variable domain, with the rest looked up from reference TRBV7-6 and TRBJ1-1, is GAGVSQSPRYKVTKRGQDVALRCDPISGHVSLYWYRQALGQGPEFLTYFNYEAQQDKSGLPNDRFSAERPEGSISTLTIQRTEQRDSAMYRCASRKEGGQMNTEAFFGQGTRLTVV.

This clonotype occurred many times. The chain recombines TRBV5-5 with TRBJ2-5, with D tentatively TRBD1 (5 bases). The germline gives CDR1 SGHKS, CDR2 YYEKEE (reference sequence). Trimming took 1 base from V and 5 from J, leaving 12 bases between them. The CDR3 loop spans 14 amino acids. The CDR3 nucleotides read TGTGCCAGCAGCTTGTATCAGGGCGCCGAGACCCAGTACTTC. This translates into CASSLYQGAETQYF.

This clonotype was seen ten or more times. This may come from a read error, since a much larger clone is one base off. The CDR3 sequence is CASSRQGVTGKTIYF. The CDR3 DNA reads TGTGCCAGCAGCCGACAGGGAGTGACTGGAAAAACCATATATTTT. The chain links TRBV3-1 to TRBJ1-3, with 7 bases lining up with TRBD1. This CDR3 has 15 residues. Germline loops: CDR1 LGHDT, CDR2 YNNKEL (reference sequence).

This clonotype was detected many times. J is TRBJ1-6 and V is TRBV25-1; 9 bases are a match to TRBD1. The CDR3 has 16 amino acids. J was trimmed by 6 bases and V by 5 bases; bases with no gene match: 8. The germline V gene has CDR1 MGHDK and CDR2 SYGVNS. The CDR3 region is CASSNPGTGFNSPLHF. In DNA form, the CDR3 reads TGTGCCAGCAGTAATCCCGGGACAGGGTTTAATTCACCCCTCCACTTT.

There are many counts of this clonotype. CDR3 protein: CRGGTGGGYTF. The DNA of the CDR3 is TGCAGGGGAGGAACAGGCGGTGGCTACACCTTC. The J gene is TRBJ1-2, the V gene TRBV20-1; possible D gene TRBD1, 5 bases. The germline V gene has CDR1 DFQATT and CDR2 SNEGSKA (reference sequence). CDR3 size: 11 residues.

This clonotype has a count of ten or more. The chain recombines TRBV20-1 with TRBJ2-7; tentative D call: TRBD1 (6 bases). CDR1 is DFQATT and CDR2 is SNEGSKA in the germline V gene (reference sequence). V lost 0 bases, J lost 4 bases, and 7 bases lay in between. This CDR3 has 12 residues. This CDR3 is CSAREGAYEQYV. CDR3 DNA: TGCAGTGCTAGAGAGGGGGCGTACGAGCAGTACGTC.

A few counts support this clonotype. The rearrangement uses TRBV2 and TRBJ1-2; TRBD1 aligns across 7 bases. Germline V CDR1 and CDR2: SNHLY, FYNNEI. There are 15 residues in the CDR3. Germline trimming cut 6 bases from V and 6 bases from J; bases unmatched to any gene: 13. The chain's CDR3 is CASRTRAGGSNGYTF. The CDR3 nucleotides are TGTGCCAGCAGGACACGGGCAGGGGGGAGCAATGGCTACACCTTC.